This paragraph reports one T cell receptor (beta chain). The sample comes from a study of cytomegalovirus exposure and HLA in healthy donors. PCR used 60 Vbeta primers and 13 Jbeta primers. TCRdb's copy holds only in-frame clones and misses some; the assay was immunoSEQ multiplex PCR. Of about 120,000 clones detected, 55% to 65% appear once; the ten largest clones hold about 2.2%. The CDR3 covers 17 residues. Germline CDR1 and CDR2: SGHRS and YFSETQ. The J segment lost 8 bases and the V segment lost 0 bases, leaving 9 bases of the junction unmatched. The chain employs TRBV5-1 and TRBJ2-1; 12 bases line up with TRBD1. Input material: PBMCs. This sequence originates from a woman in her twenties or thirties in good health and CMV-seronegative. CDR3 coding DNA: TGCGCCAGCAGCTTGGGATACGGGACAGGGGGCCTCTATGAGCAGTTCTTC. Translating it yields CASSLGYGTGGLYEQFF.